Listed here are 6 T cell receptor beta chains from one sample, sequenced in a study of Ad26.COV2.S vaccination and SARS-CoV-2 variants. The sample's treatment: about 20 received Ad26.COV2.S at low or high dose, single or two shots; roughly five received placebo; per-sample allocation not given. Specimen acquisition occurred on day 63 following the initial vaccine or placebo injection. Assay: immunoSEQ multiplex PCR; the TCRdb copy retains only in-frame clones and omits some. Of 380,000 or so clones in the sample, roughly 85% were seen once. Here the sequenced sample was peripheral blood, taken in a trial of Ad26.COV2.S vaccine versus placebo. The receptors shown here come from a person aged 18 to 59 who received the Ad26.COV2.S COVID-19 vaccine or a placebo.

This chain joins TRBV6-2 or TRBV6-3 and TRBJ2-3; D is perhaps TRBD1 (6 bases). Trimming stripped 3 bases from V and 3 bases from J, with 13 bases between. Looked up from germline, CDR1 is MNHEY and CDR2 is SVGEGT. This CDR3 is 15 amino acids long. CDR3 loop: CASSYSQGYTDTQYF. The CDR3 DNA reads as TGTGCCAGCAGTTATAGCCAGGGGTATACAGATACGCAGTATTTT.

The CDR3 DNA sequence: TGTGCCAGCCACCTGGGACCTTACAATGAGCAGTTCTTC. Translating it yields CASHLGPYNEQFF. The chain couples TRBV7-9 to TRBJ2-1; D may match TRBD1 or TRBD2 (5 bases each). The CDR3 length is 13 residues. Germline V gene data show CDR1 as SEHNR and CDR2 as FQNEAQ (reference sequence). Between the trimmed V and J ends, which lost 8 bases and 4 bases, there was a span of 12 bases.

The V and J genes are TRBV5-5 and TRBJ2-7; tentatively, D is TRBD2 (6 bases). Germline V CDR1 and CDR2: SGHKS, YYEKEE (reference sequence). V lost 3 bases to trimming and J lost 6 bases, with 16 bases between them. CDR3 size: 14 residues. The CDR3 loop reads CASSWEATRPEQYF. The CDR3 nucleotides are TGTGCCAGCAGCTGGGAGGCGACCAGACCCGAGCAGTACTTC.

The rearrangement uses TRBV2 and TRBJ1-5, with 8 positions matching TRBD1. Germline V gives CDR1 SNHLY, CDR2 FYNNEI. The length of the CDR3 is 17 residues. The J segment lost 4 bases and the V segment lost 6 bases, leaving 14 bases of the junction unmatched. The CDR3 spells CASRATGGDRGNQPQHF. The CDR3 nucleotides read TGTGCCAGCAGGGCTACCGGAGGAGACAGGGGTAATCAGCCCCAGCATTTT.

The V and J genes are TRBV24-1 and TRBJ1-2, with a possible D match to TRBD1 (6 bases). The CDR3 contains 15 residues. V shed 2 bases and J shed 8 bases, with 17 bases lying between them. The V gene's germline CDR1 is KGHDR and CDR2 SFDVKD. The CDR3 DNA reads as TGTGCCACCAGTGATTATAAACAGGGTTCACGGGGCTACACCTTC. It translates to CATSDYKQGSRGYTF.

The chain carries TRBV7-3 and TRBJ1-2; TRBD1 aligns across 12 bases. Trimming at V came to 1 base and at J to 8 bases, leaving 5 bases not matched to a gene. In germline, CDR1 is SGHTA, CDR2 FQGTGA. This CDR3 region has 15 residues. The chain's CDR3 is CASSLRGTGGEGYTF. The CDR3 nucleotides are TGTGCCAGCAGCTTAAGGGGGACAGGGGGCGAAGGCTACACCTTC.